The entry below gives a single TCR beta chain sequence along with its context. The target antigen is unknown. The read terminates 3 residues before the CDR3 end, so the remaining end is supplied by the germline J gene. This specimen belongs to a study of T cell clonality in common variable immunodeficiency. The study's findings and limits: Reportedly, TCR beta sequences from common variable immunodeficiency showed fewer deletions and N-nucleotide insertions. CVID subjects had higher TCRbeta clonality than healthy controls, most marked in about a third.

Some clones are missing from TCRdb's copy, which holds only in-frame ones; the method was immunoSEQ multiplex PCR. This table lists 15,000 to 17,000 clones. This CDR3 has 17 amino acids. V lost 3 bases to trimming and J lost 0 bases, with 16 bases between them. Germline assignment: CDR1 LNHDA and CDR2 SQIVND (reference sequence). Sequencing was carried out using peripheral blood mononuclear cells. The TCR originated in a human donor with common variable immunodeficiency. This chain joins TRBV19 and TRBJ2-3; TRBD2 might be the D (5 bases). The part of the CDR3 DNA that was read is TGTGCCAGTAGTATCGTTAGAGCTAGCCCTAGCACAGATACG. The encoded protein is CASSIVRASPSTDT. The full CDR3 sequence reads CASSIVRASPSTDTQYF. The variable domain in full, with the rest retrieved from reference TRBV19 and TRBJ2-3, is DGGITQSPKYLFRKEGQNVTLSCEQNLNHDAMYWYRQDPGQGLRLIYYSQIVNDFQKGDIAEGYSVSREKKESFPLTVTSAQKNPTAFYLCASSIVRASPSTDTQYFGPGTRLTVL.